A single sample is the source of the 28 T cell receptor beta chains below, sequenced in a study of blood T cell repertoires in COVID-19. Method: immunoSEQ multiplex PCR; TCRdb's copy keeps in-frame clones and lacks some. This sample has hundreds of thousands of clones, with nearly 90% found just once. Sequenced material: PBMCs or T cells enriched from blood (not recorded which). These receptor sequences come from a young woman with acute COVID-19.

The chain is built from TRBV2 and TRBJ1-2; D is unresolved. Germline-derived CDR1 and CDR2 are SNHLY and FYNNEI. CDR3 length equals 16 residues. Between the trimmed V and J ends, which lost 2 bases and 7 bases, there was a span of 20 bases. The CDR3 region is CASSERRPGIDGGYTF. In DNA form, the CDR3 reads TGTGCCAGCAGTGAAAGACGGCCAGGAATCGATGGTGGCTACACCTTC.

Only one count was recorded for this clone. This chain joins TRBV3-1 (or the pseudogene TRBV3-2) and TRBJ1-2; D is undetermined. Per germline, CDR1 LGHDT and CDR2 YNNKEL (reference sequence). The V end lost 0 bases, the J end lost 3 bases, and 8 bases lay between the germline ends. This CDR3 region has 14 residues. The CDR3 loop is CASSQDWTYYGYTF. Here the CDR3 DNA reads TGTGCCAGCAGCCAAGACTGGACTTACTATGGCTACACCTTC.

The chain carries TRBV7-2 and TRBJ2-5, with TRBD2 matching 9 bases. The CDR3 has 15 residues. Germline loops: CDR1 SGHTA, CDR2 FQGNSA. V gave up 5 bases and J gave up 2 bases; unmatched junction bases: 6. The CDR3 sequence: CASSPSSGVQETQYF. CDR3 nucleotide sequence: TGTGCCAGCAGCCCTTCTAGCGGGGTTCAAGAGACCCAGTACTTC.

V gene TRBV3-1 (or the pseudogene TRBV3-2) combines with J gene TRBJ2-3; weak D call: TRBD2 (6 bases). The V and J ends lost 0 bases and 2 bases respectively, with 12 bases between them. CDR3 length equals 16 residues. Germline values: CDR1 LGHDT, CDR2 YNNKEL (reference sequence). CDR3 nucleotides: TGTGCCAGCAGCCAAGATATGCGGGAACTCACAGATACGCAGTATTTT. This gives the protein CASSQDMRELTDTQYF.

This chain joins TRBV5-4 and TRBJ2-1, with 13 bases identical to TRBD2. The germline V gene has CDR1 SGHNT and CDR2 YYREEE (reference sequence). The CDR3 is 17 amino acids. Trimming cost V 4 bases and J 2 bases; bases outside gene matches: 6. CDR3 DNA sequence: TGTGCCAGCAGCAAGACTAGCGGGGGGTTTCCCTACAATGAGCAGTTCTTC. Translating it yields CASSKTSGGFPYNEQFF.

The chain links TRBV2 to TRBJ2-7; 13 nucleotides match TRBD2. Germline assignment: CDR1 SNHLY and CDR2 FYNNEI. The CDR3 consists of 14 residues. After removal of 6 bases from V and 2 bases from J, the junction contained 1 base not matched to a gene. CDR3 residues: CASSGTSGTYEQYF. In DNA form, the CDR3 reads TGTGCCAGCAGCGGGACTAGCGGGACCTACGAGCAGTACTTC.

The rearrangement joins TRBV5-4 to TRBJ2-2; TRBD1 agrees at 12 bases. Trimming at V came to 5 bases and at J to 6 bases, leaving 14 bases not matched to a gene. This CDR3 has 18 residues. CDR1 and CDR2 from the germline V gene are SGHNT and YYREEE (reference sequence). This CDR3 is CASSLRIGTGGFSGELFF. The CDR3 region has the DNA TGTGCCAGCAGTCTTCGAATCGGGACAGGGGGCTTTTCCGGGGAGCTGTTTTTT.

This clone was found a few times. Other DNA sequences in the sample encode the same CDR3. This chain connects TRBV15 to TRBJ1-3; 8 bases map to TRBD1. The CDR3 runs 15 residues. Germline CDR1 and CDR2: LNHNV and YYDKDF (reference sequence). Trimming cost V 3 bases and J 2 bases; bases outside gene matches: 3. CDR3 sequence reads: CATSRDRDPGNTIYF. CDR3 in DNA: TGTGCCACCAGCAGGGACAGGGATCCTGGAAACACCATATATTTT.

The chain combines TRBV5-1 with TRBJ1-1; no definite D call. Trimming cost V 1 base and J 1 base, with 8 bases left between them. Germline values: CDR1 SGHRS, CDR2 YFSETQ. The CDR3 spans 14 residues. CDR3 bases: TGCGCCAGCAGCTTGTTCACGGGGAACACTGAAGCTTTCTTT. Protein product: CASSLFTGNTEAFF.

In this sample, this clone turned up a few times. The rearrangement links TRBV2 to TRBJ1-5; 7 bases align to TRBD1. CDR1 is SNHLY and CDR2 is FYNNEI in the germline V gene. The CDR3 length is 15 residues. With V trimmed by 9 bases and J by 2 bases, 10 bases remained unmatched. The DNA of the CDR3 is TGTGCCAGTAGAACAGGGGTAGCGGGCAATCAGCCCCAGCATTTT. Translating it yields CASRTGVAGNQPQHF.

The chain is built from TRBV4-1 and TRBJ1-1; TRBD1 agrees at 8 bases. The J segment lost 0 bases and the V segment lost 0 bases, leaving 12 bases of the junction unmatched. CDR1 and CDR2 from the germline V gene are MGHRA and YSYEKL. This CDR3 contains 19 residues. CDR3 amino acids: CASSQDRDRQGPMNTEAFF. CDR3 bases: TGCGCCAGCAGCCAAGATCGGGACCGACAGGGGCCTATGAACACTGAAGCTTTCTTT.

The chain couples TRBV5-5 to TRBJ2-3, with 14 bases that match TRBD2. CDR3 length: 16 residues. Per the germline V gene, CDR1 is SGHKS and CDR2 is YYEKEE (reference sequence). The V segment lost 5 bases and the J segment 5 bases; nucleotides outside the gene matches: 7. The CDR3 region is CASRRLAGGNRDTQYF. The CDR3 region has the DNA TGTGCCAGCAGGCGACTAGCGGGGGGGAATAGAGATACGCAGTATTTT.

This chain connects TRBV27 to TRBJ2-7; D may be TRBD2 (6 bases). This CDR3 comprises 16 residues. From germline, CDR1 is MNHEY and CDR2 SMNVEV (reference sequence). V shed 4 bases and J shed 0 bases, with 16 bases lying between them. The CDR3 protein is CASSSSGRGTSYEQYF. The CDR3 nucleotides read TGTGCCAGCAGTTCCTCCGGACGGGGGACCTCCTACGAGCAGTACTTC.

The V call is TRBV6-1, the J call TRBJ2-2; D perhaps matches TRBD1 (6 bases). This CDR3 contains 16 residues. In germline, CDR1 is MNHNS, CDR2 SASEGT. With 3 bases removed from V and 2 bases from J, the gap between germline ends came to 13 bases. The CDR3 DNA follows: TGTGCCAGCAGTGACTGGGCAGGGGTAAACACCGGGGAGCTGTTTTTT. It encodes CASSDWAGVNTGELFF.

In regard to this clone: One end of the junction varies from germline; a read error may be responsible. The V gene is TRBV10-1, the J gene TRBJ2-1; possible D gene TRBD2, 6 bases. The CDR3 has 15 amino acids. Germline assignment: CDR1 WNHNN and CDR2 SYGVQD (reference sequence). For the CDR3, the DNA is TGCGCCCGCAGCGGACCCCGGGGGTCCTACAATGAGCAGTTCTTC. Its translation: CARSGPRGSYNEQFF.

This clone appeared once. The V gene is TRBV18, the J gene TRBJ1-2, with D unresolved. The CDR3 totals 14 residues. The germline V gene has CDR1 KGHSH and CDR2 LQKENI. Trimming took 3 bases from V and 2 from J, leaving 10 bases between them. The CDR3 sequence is CASSPYEQNYGYTF. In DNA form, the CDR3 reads TGTGCCAGCTCACCTTACGAACAGAACTATGGCTACACCTTC.

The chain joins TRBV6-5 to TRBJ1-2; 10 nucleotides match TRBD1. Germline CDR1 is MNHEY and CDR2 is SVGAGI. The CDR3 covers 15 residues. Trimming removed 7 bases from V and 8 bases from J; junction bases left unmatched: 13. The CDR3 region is CASTLLGTGAFGYTF. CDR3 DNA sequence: TGTGCCAGCACCCTGTTGGGGACAGGGGCGTTCGGCTACACCTTC.

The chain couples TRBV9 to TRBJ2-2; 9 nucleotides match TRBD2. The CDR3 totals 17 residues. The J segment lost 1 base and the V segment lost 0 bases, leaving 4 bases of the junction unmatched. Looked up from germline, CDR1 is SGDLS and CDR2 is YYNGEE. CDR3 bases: TGTGCCAGCAGCGTAGCCCTAGCGGGGCAGAACACCGGGGAGCTGTTTTTT. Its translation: CASSVALAGQNTGELFF.

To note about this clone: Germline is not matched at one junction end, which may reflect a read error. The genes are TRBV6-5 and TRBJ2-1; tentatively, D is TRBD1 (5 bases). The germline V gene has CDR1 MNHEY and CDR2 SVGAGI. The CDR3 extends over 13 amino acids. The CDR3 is CASSLRDYNERFF. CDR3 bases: TGTGCCAGCAGTCTCAGGGATTACAATGAGCGGTTCTTC.

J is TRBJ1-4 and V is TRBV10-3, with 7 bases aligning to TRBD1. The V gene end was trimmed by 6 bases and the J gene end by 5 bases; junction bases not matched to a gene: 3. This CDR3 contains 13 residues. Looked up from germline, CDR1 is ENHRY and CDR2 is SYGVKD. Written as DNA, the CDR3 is TGTGCCATCAGGGACAGGAAGAATGAAAAACTGTTTTTT. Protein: CAIRDRKNEKLFF.

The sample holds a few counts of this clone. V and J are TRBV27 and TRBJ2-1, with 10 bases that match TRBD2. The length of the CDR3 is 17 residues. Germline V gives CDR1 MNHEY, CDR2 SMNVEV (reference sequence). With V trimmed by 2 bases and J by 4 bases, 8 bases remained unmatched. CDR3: CASSLGVSGGVYNEQFF. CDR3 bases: TGTGCCAGCAGTTTAGGGGTGAGCGGGGGGGTTTACAATGAGCAGTTCTTC.

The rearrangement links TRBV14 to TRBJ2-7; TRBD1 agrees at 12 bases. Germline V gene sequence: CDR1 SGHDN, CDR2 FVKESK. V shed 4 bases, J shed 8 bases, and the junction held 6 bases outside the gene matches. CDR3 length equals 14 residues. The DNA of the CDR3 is TGTGCCAGCAGCCGTGCCGGGACAGGGGGCAAGCAGTACTTC. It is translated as CASSRAGTGGKQYF.

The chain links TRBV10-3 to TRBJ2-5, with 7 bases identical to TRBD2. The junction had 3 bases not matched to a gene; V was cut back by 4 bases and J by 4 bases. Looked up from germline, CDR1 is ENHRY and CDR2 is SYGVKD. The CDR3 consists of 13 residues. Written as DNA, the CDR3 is TGTGCCATCAGTGTGGGGGGGGGAGAGACCCAGTACTTC. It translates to CAISVGGGETQYF.

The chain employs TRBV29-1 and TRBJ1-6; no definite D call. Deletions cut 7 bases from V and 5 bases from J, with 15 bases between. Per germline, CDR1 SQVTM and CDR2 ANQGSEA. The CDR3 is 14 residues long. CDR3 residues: CSARWGADNSPLHF. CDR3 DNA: TGCAGCGCCAGGTGGGGAGCGGATAATTCACCCCTCCACTTT.

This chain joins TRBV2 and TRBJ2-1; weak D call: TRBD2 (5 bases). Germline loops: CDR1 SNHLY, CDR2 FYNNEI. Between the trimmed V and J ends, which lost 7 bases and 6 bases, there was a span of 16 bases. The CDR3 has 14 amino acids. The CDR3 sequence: CASMEDFSGNEQFF. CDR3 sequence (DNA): TGTGCCAGCATGGAGGACTTCTCCGGCAATGAGCAGTTCTTC.

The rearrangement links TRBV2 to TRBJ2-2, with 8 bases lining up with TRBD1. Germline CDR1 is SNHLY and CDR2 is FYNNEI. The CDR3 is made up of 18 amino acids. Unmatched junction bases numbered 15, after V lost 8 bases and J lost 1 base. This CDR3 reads CASDRGQGAMGNTGELFF. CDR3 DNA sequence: TGTGCCAGCGACCGTGGCCAGGGGGCTATGGGGAACACCGGGGAGCTGTTTTTT.

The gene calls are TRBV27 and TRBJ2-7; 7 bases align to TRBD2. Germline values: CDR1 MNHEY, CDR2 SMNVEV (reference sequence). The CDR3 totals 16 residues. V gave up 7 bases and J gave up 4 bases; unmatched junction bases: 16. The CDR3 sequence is CASTPKRGNRLYEQYF. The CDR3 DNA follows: TGTGCCAGCACCCCAAAGCGGGGAAATCGACTTTACGAGCAGTACTTC.

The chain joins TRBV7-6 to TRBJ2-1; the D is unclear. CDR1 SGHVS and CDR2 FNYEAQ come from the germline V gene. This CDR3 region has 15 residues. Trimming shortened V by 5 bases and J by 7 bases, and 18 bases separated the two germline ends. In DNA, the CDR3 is TGTGCCAGCAGCCAGCCAACCCCTAGGTCAAATGAGCAGTTCTTC. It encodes CASSQPTPRSNEQFF.